This T cell receptor beta chain was documented in a study of OX40 agonist ivuxolimab in advanced cancers. Findings and limits, study-wide: What antigens the expanded peripheral T cells recognized was never established.

Some clones are missing from TCRdb's copy, which holds only in-frame ones; the method was immunoSEQ multiplex PCR. The table lists 90,000 to 150,000 clones, 85% to 90% of them singletons. In the case of this clone: Its antigen is unidentified.

V was pared by 8 bases and J by 2 bases, with 8 bases of the junction left unmatched. This CDR3 comprises 13 residues. Germline V gene lookup returns CDR1 SQVTM and CDR2 ANQGSEA. This chain connects TRBV29-1 to TRBJ1-1; 7 bases map to TRBD1. The sample was CD4+ or CD8+ T cells sorted from blood, taken in a trial of the OX40 agonist ivuxolimab. This receptor was obtained from an adult with an advanced solid tumor such as melanoma, head and neck, liver or kidney cancer. The CDR3 is CSSAGQVNTEAFF. CDR3 sequence (DNA): TGCAGCTCCGCCGGACAGGTCAACACTGAAGCTTTCTTT.